Shown below are 18 T cell receptor beta chains from a single sample sequenced in a study of identical twins. TCRdb reprocessed the 5' RACE reads with MiXCR, giving one entry per CDR3 protein. Among nearly 650,000 distinct CDR3 sequences listed, about 7.1% were seen once. These data were likewise used in another study, on yellow fever vaccine responses in identical twins.

What was sequenced was PBMCs. These receptors originate from a woman aged 18 to 35 in good health.

The chain couples TRBV20-1 to TRBJ2-3; maybe TRBD1 (6 bases). Germline V gene sequence: CDR1 DFQATT, CDR2 SNEGSKA (reference sequence). V was trimmed by 6 bases and J by 2 bases, leaving 15 bases between them. The CDR3 contains 14 residues. CDR3: CSAILRGNTDTQYF. CDR3 DNA: TGCAGTGCCATCCTGAGGGGGAACACAGATACGCAGTATTTT.

This clonotype was seen only a few times. The V gene is TRBV24-1, the J gene TRBJ2-2, with unresolved D. This CDR3 has 13 amino acids. Looked up from germline, CDR1 is KGHDR and CDR2 is SFDVKD. V gave up 3 bases and J gave up 11 bases, with 12 bases separating them. The CDR3 DNA is TGTGCCACCAGTGATGGCCCCCAGAGAGAGCTGTTTTTT. Protein: CATSDGPQRELFF.

The genes are TRBV5-1 and TRBJ2-3; TRBD2 might be the D (5 bases). CDR1 SGHRS and CDR2 YFSETQ come from the germline V gene. V was trimmed by 3 bases and J by 2 bases, leaving 13 bases between them. This CDR3 spans 15 amino acids. This CDR3 reads CASSYLTTSTDTQYF. CDR3 bases: TGCGCCAGCAGCTACCTGACTACCTCCACAGATACGCAGTATTTT. Full variable domain (missing parts from reference TRBV5-1 and TRBJ2-3): KAGVTQTPRYLIKTRGQQVTLSCSPISGHRSVSWYQQTPGQGLQFLFEYFSETQRNKGNFPGRFSGRQFSNSRSEMNVSTLELGDSALYLCASSYLTTSTDTQYFGPGTRLTVL.

This clonotype was detected many times. V and J are TRBV28 and TRBJ1-6; 7 bases align to TRBD1. Germline V gene data show CDR1 as MDHEN and CDR2 as SYDVKM. The CDR3 loop spans 16 amino acids. V shed 6 bases, J shed 4 bases, and the junction held 9 bases outside the gene matches. The CDR3 DNA sequence: TGTGCCAGCAGACCTGACAGGGAGTTTTATAATTCACCCCTCCACTTT. Amino acid sequence: CASRPDREFYNSPLHF. Combining the CDR3 with reference TRBV28 and TRBJ1-6 gives the whole variable domain DVKVTQSSRYLVKRTGEKVFLECVQDMDHENMFWYRQDPGLGLRLIYFSYDVKMKEKGDIPEGYSVSREKKERFSLILESASTNQTSMYLCASRPDREFYNSPLHFGNGTRLTVT.

Only a few counts were recorded for this clonotype. The J gene is TRBJ2-1, the V gene TRBV5-1, with D unclear. The CDR3 covers 14 residues. The germline CDR1 and CDR2 sequences are SGHRS and YFSETQ. V lost 0 bases to trimming and J lost 5 bases, with 9 bases between them. CDR3 DNA: TGCGCCAGCAGCTTGGACAGCTTCGACAATGAGCAGTTCTTC. This translates into CASSLDSFDNEQFF.

The chain uses TRBV6-4 and TRBJ1-1, with 8 bases that match TRBD1. The CDR3 is made up of 12 amino acids. CDR1 is MRHNA, CDR2 SNTAGT, per germline. V shed 6 bases and J 10 bases; nucleotides not matched to a gene: 7. CDR3 sequence reads: CASRGTGSVAFF. The DNA of the CDR3 is TGTGCCAGCAGGGGGACAGGATCCGTAGCTTTCTTT.

The chain employs TRBV3-1 and TRBJ2-2; TRBD1 matches 8 bases. The CDR3 sequence is 16 residues long. CDR1 is LGHDT and CDR2 is YNNKEL in the germline V gene (reference sequence). V lost 1 base and J lost 1; bases outside the gene matches: 2. The CDR3 loop is CASSQGTGGNTGELFF. CDR3 coding DNA: TGTGCCAGCAGCCAAGGAACAGGGGGGAACACCGGGGAGCTGTTTTTT. Full variable domain (rest looked up from reference TRBV3-1 and TRBJ2-2): DTAVSQTPKYLVTQMGNDKSIKCEQNLGHDTMYWYKQDSKKFLKIMFSYNNKELIINETVPNRFSPKSPDKAHLNLHINSLELGDSAVYFCASSQGTGGNTGELFFGEGSRLTVL.

There are many counts of this clonotype. This rearrangement joins TRBV29-1 to TRBJ2-7; 10 bases are a match to TRBD1. Germline CDR1 and CDR2: SQVTM and ANQGSEA. The V gene end was trimmed by 0 bases and the J gene end by 4 bases; junction bases not matched to a gene: 6. This CDR3 spans 15 amino acids. CDR3 amino acids: CSVEDPGQGVYEQYF. In DNA, the CDR3 is TGCAGCGTTGAAGATCCAGGACAGGGGGTTTACGAGCAGTACTTC.

This chain links TRBV7-9 with TRBJ1-2; D gene ambiguous. The CDR3 length is 15 residues. The germline V and J ends were trimmed by 5 bases and 3 bases, with 16 bases remaining between them. Germline CDR1 SEHNR, CDR2 FQNEAQ (reference sequence). The CDR3 nucleotides read TGTGCCAGCAGCCCAAGCCTTGATGCGGACTATGGCTACACCTTC. Its translation: CASSPSLDADYGYTF.

This clonotype was found a few times. J is TRBJ2-1 and V is TRBV20-1; a possible D gene is TRBD2 (6 bases). From germline, CDR1 is DFQATT and CDR2 SNEGSKA (reference sequence). Trimming took off 3 bases at V and 2 bases at J, with 17 bases between the two ends. CDR3 length: 16 residues. The CDR3 DNA reads as TGCAGTGCTAGGAGGGACGGGACTCCGACCTACAATGAGCAGTTCTTC. Translation gives CSARRDGTPTYNEQFF.

This clonotype was observed at least ten times. V gene TRBV7-9 combines with J gene TRBJ1-1, with D unclear. The germline V gene has CDR1 SEHNR and CDR2 FQNEAQ (reference sequence). V was clipped by 2 bases and J by 1 base, with 11 bases between them. The CDR3 runs 15 residues. The CDR3: CASSLISFGNTEAFF. The DNA for the CDR3 is TGTGCCAGCAGCTTAATTTCATTCGGGAACACTGAAGCTTTCTTT.

This clonotype appeared many times. The chain uses TRBV11-3 and TRBJ2-1; TRBD2 aligns across 8 bases. The CDR3 is 18 residues long. Germline CDR1 is SGHNT and CDR2 is YENEEA. Germline trimming cut 2 bases from V and 0 bases from J; bases unmatched to any gene: 9. The CDR3 reads CASSLLAGQQSSYNEQFF. Here the CDR3 DNA reads TGTGCCAGCAGCTTATTAGCGGGACAACAAAGCTCCTACAATGAGCAGTTCTTC. The full variable domain, in which reference TRBV11-3 and TRBJ2-1 provide the parts outside the CDR3, is EAGVVQSPRYKIIEKKQPVAFWCNPISGHNTLYWYLQNLGQGPELLIRYENEEAVDDSQLPKDRFSAERLKGVDSTLKIQPAELGDSAVYLCASSLLAGQQSSYNEQFFGPGTRLTVL.

Many counts were recorded for this clonotype. The CDR3 loop is CASSQEAFGRDYGYTF. DNA for the CDR3: TGCGCCAGCAGCCAAGAGGCATTTGGAAGGGACTATGGCTACACCTTC. The chain has TRBV4-1 and TRBJ1-2; D call uncertain. This CDR3 has 16 amino acids. Trimming shortened V by 0 bases and J by 3 bases, and 14 bases separated the two germline ends. Germline-derived CDR1 and CDR2 are MGHRA and YSYEKL.

This clonotype was counted once. This chain connects TRBV7-9 to TRBJ2-7; 8 positions match TRBD1. Germline assignment: CDR1 SEHNR and CDR2 FQNEAQ (reference sequence). This CDR3 contains 15 residues. V shed 5 bases, J shed 2 bases, and the junction held 8 bases outside the gene matches. The CDR3 region is CASSPLSTGAYEQYV. The CDR3 DNA sequence: TGTGCCAGCAGCCCCCTCTCGACAGGGGCCTACGAGCAGTACGTC.

There are a few counts of this clonotype. In DNA, the CDR3 is TGTGCCAGCTTTGGGTTCCCCGGGGAGCTGTTTTTT. It specifies CASFGFPGELFF. The chain has TRBV6-1 and TRBJ2-2; D not certain. CDR1 and CDR2 (germline): MNHNS, SASEGT. CDR3 length: 12 residues. Trimming pared 8 bases from V and 6 bases from J, leaving 10 bases between.

This clonotype was observed many times. The chain is built from TRBV29-1 and TRBJ1-1; D call uncertain. CDR1 and CDR2 (germline): SQVTM, ANQGSEA. Trimming took 6 bases from V and 1 from J, leaving 15 bases between them. There are 14 residues in the CDR3. The CDR3, as DNA: TGCAGCGTGACCGTAGGCTCAGGGAACACTGAAGCTTTCTTT. It encodes CSVTVGSGNTEAFF.

This clonotype was seen at least ten times. The chain uses TRBV6-1 and TRBJ2-6; tentatively, D is TRBD1 (6 bases). The ends were cut back, 10 bases at V and 4 bases at J, with 14 bases in the middle. The germline CDR1 and CDR2 sequences are MNHNS and SASEGT. The length of the CDR3 is 14 residues. The CDR3 spells CAIRGGAGANVLTF. CDR3 in DNA: TGTGCCATCCGAGGGGGTGCCGGGGCCAACGTCCTGACTTTC.

This clonotype turned up a few times. The chain is built from TRBV7-9 and TRBJ2-1; 9 bases fit TRBD1. CDR1 and CDR2 (germline): SEHNR, FQNEAQ (reference sequence). V shed 6 bases, J shed 8 bases, and the junction held 14 bases outside the gene matches. This CDR3 comprises 16 residues. CDR3 bases: TGTGCCAGCAGGCATAAACCGGGACAGGGATTCCATGAGCAGTTCTTC. Amino acid sequence: CASRHKPGQGFHEQFF.